The next 11 T cell receptor beta chains were all read from a single sample in a study of blood T cell repertoires in COVID-19 (dated by TCRdb to the early 2020s). To prepare the library, the immunoSEQ multiplex PCR assay was applied. TCRdb took over this immuneACCESS table, retaining in-frame rearrangements with V and J assigned. Such tables are incomplete; in checked studies, under half of the missing clones stem from an unresolved V gene, and the remainder is unexplained. Across this sample there are about 140,000 clones, with 88% seen only once. The ten largest clones take up less than 2% of the sample. The sample taken for sequencing was peripheral blood. Receptors originate from a woman aged 45-65 years with acute or convalescent COVID-19.

This clone has only one observation. The V call is TRBV9, the J call TRBJ1-3; the D is unclear. Germline lookup yields CDR1 SGDLS and CDR2 YYNGEE. V lost 5 bases and J lost 0, with 15 bases in between. The CDR3 has 16 residues. The CDR3 DNA follows: TGTGCCAGCAGTGCACCCATACAGTACTCTGGAAACACCATATATTTT. Its translation: CASSAPIQYSGNTIYF.

This clone was observed a few times. This chain joins TRBV27 and TRBJ2-7; weak D call: TRBD1 (6 bases). CDR1 is MNHEY and CDR2 is SMNVEV in the germline V gene (reference sequence). Trimming took 3 bases from V and 2 from J, leaving 11 bases between them. This CDR3 spans 14 amino acids. The CDR3, as DNA: TGTGCCAGCAGTTTCACGGGACAAACCTACGAGCAGTACTTC. This gives the protein CASSFTGQTYEQYF.

The rearrangement joins TRBV4-2 to TRBJ2-2; 8 bases match TRBD1. This CDR3 is 17 amino acids long. The V gene end was trimmed by 1 base and the J gene end by 5 bases; junction bases not matched to a gene: 9. Germline V lookup: CDR1 LGHNA, CDR2 YNFKEQ. This chain's CDR3 is CASSQGATGASTGELFF. The CDR3 DNA sequence: TGTGCCAGCAGCCAAGGCGCGACAGGGGCGAGTACCGGGGAGCTGTTTTTT.

In its sample, this clone was seen once. The chain employs TRBV7-6 and TRBJ2-5; D unclear. V shed 5 bases and J shed 5 bases, with 18 bases lying between them. This CDR3 comprises 15 residues. Germline V gives CDR1 SGHVS, CDR2 FNYEAQ. The CDR3 loop reads CASSPSNAAAETQYF. Here the CDR3 DNA reads TGTGCCAGCAGCCCAAGTAACGCGGCCGCTGAGACCCAGTACTTC.

The sample holds one count of this clone. The chain is built from TRBV7-9 and TRBJ1-6; 9 nucleotides match TRBD1. Unmatched junction bases numbered 8, after V lost 4 bases and J lost 13 bases. The CDR3 loop spans 14 amino acids. Germline V lookup: CDR1 SEHNR, CDR2 FQNEAQ (reference sequence). The CDR3 sequence: CASSSQTGGPPLHF. For the CDR3, the DNA is TGTGCCAGCAGCTCTCAGACAGGGGGACCGCCCCTCCACTTT.

The V and J genes are TRBV15 and TRBJ1-5, with 11 nucleotides matching TRBD1. The CDR3 is 15 amino acids. Germline assignment: CDR1 LNHNV and CDR2 YYDKDF (reference sequence). With 5 bases clipped from V and 7 bases from J, the junction kept 7 bases outside the gene matches. This CDR3 is CATSPRTGGGQPQHF. In DNA form, the CDR3 reads TGTGCCACCAGCCCTCGGACAGGGGGCGGCCAGCCCCAGCATTTT.

The rearrangement joins TRBV5-5 to TRBJ2-6; 13 positions agree with TRBD2. With V trimmed by 4 bases and J by 0 bases, 4 bases remained unmatched. Germline loops: CDR1 SGHKS, CDR2 YYEKEE (reference sequence). CDR3 length: 18 residues. This CDR3 reads CASSGTSGAISGANVLTF. In nucleotides, the CDR3 is TGTGCCAGCAGCGGGACTAGCGGGGCGATCTCTGGGGCCAACGTCCTGACTTTC.

With regard to this clone: The sample contains more than one DNA sequence encoding this CDR3. The chain carries TRBV28 and TRBJ1-2; tentatively, D is TRBD1 (6 bases). From germline, CDR1 is MDHEN and CDR2 SYDVKM. The length of the CDR3 is 13 residues. Trimming removed 3 bases from V and 2 bases from J, with 7 bases in between. CDR3 sequence: CASSFGQNYGYTF. The CDR3 nucleotides are TGTGCCAGCAGTTTTGGACAGAACTATGGCTACACCTTC.

This clone was counted once. The rearrangement joins TRBV14 to TRBJ2-1; 9 nucleotides agree with TRBD2. Germline assignment: CDR1 SGHDN and CDR2 FVKESK. The ends lost 1 base at V and 4 bases at J; junction bases unmatched: 14. The CDR3 has 19 amino acids. In nucleotides, the CDR3 is TGTGCCAGCAGCCAAGGTCGAGCGGGAGGACCACACAATTACAATGAGCAGTTCTTC. Its translation: CASSQGRAGGPHNYNEQFF.

This sequence joins TRBV6-5 and TRBJ1-1, with no clear D. The CDR3 loop spans 14 amino acids. Trimming removed 6 bases at V and 2 bases at J, with 13 bases between. The germline V gene has CDR1 MNHEY and CDR2 SVGAGI. In DNA form, the CDR3 reads TGTGCCAGCAGACTGACATTCCTTAACACTGAAGCTTTCTTT. This codes for CASRLTFLNTEAFF.

The chain's CDR3 is CASSLNHFSYADTQYF. The CDR3 DNA reads TGTGCCAGCTCCCTAAACCATTTTTCGTACGCAGATACGCAGTATTTT. The chain recombines TRBV25-1 with TRBJ2-3; no clear D. CDR3 size: 16 residues. V was cut by 8 bases and J by 4 bases, with 22 bases left in between. The germline CDR1 and CDR2 sequences are MGHDK and SYGVNS.